This TCR beta chain was identified during a study of response to subunit inactivated influenza vaccine. General study points: The authors suggested that few new T cells are recruited per seasonal influenza vaccination.

In TCRdb, the RT-PCR reads were re-called with MiXCR into one record per CDR3 protein. The sample lists about 700,000 distinct CDR3 sequences; 14% were seen once. This clonotype has more than one count but fewer than ten. Its antigen is as yet unknown. Germline V lookup: CDR1 DFQATT, CDR2 SNEGSKA (reference sequence). The CDR3 covers 11 residues. V was cut by 5 bases and J by 6 bases, with 10 bases left in between. This clonotype originated in a man aged 50 to 60 who received an inactivated influenza vaccine. V and J are TRBV20-1 and TRBJ1-1, with D unclear. The source material was PBMCs from blood, sampled about 14 days before vaccination. The CDR3, as DNA: TGCAGTGCTCGGAGCGTATCTGAAGCTTTCTTT. Its translation: CSARSVSEAFF.